The entry below describes one T cell receptor (beta chain). Its antigen is unknown. The data originate from a study of cytomegalovirus exposure and HLA in healthy donors. PCR used 60 Vbeta primers and 13 Jbeta primers. Assay: immunoSEQ multiplex PCR; the TCRdb copy retains only in-frame clones and omits some. This table holds about 170,000 clones, about 79% found once. Overall study findings and caveats: Roughly even sequencing depth across donors was the assumption behind the presence/absence analyses. Confirmation in vitro established that a few CMV-associated chains were specific for CMV antigens.

CDR1 is SGHAT and CDR2 is FQNNGV in the germline V gene. Trimming removed 0 bases from V and 2 bases from J, with 13 bases in between. This CDR3 has 16 residues. Sequencing was done on a sample of PBMCs. The TCR was taken from a female donor in good health and CMV-seronegative. This sequence joins TRBV11-2 and TRBJ1-2; D call uncertain. DNA for the CDR3: TGTGCCAGCAGCTTAGACAACAGAGCATCAAACTATGGCTACACCTTC. Translated, it gives CASSLDNRASNYGYTF.